A single T cell receptor beta chain is shown here with its context. The antigen remains unidentified. Reverse transcribed after extraction, RNA yielded cDNA as the sequencing template. Repertoires were generated with immunoSEQ multiplex PCR, while TCRdb's copy carries only in-frame clones and drops some. The table lists just over 150,000 clones, less than 70% of them singletons. Per germline, CDR1 SNHLY and CDR2 FYNNEI. Trimming left V 10 bases short and J 9 bases short, with 13 bases between. CDR3 size: 12 residues. Indicated treatment: oral pan-JAK inhibitor, 5-10 mg twice daily. Peripheral blood and lesional scalp punch biopsies were taken from alopecia areata patients. The authors sorted CD4+ and CD8+ T cells from PBMCs. This entry comes from a study of CD8+ T cells in alopecia areata. Study-level points and caveats: Among the top 100, expanded CD8+ clones were significantly decreased by tofacitinib, as was scalp clonality. Compared with normal scalp, lesional scalp had higher clonality and more expanded CD8+ clones.

The sequencing used CD4+ T cells sorted from blood, collected at week 4, from a patient treated with tofacitinib. The source is a human donor with alopecia areata. The rearrangement uses TRBV2 and TRBJ1-6, with D uncertain. The CDR3 region is CATRTEGSPLHF. CDR3 DNA sequence: TGTGCCACCCGAACCGAGGGTTCACCCCTCCACTTT.